These 31 T cell receptor beta chains were sequenced from one sample in a study of CD8 T cells in Susac syndrome. Random hexamers were used to reverse transcribe roughly 0.5 to 1 ug of RNA. MiXCR was run by TCRdb on the immunoSEQ multiplex PCR reads, yielding one entry per CDR3 protein. In the table there are hundreds of thousands of distinct CDR3 sequences, almost 85% of which are singletons. Specimen: CD8+ T cells from PBMCs. The origin of the receptors is a human donor with multiple sclerosis.

The chain couples TRBV28 to TRBJ2-7; D is ambiguous. The CDR3 consists of 16 residues. Germline V CDR1 and CDR2: MDHEN, SYDVKM. Trimming pared 5 bases from V and 3 bases from J, leaving 20 bases between. This CDR3 is CASSPGNDPYFYEQYF. The CDR3 DNA is TGTGCCAGCAGTCCCGGCAACGACCCATATTTCTACGAGCAGTACTTC. The whole variable domain, remainder taken from reference TRBV28 and TRBJ2-7, is DVKVTQSSRYLVKRTGEKVFLECVQDMDHENMFWYRQDPGLGLRLIYFSYDVKMKEKGDIPEGYSVSREKKERFSLILESASTNQTSMYLCASSPGNDPYFYEQYFGPGTRLTVT.

V gene TRBV27 combines with J gene TRBJ2-7; 7 bases map to TRBD2. The CDR3 is made up of 14 amino acids. V gave up 2 bases and J gave up 4 bases; unmatched junction bases: 5. Germline CDR1 and CDR2: MNHEY and SMNVEV (reference sequence). CDR3 in DNA: TGTGCCAGCAGTTTAATGGCGGGAGAGTACGAGCAGTACTTC. It specifies CASSLMAGEYEQYF.

The chain has TRBV5-4 and TRBJ1-1, with 7 bases aligning to TRBD1. Trimming at V came to 3 bases and at J to 4 bases, leaving 21 bases not matched to a gene. CDR3 length: 19 amino acids. In germline, CDR1 is SGHNT, CDR2 YYREEE (reference sequence). DNA of the CDR3: TGTGCCAGCAGCTCCGATATCTCTGGGGCATTCAGGACAGGCACTGAAGCTTTCTTT. It specifies CASSSDISGAFRTGTEAFF.

The chain is built from TRBV28 and TRBJ2-5, with D perhaps matching TRBD2 (5 bases). V was shortened by 2 bases and J by 2 bases, with 15 bases between the two germline ends. Germline CDR1 reads MDHEN; CDR2 reads SYDVKM. The length of the CDR3 is 16 residues. The CDR3 region is CASSLRAGGYQETQYF. CDR3 in DNA: TGTGCCAGCAGTTTAAGGGCAGGAGGCTATCAAGAGACCCAGTACTTC.

The rearrangement joins TRBV27 to TRBJ2-7; D gene unclear. Germline-derived CDR1 and CDR2 are MNHEY and SMNVEV (reference sequence). This CDR3 is 14 amino acids long. The germline V and J ends were trimmed by 4 bases and 2 bases, with 12 bases remaining between them. The CDR3 DNA sequence: TGTGCCAGCAGTTGGGGTCTAAAGCCCTACGAGCAGTACTTC. Its translation is CASSWGLKPYEQYF.

This chain joins TRBV15 and TRBJ1-1; no clear D gene. The germline V gene encodes CDR1 LNHNV and CDR2 YYDKDF (reference sequence). Between the trimmed V and J ends, which lost 0 bases and 7 bases, there was a span of 12 bases. The CDR3 is 14 residues long. CDR3 in DNA: TGTGCCACCAGCAGAGAATCTGGAGGGTTTGAAGCTTTCTTT. This codes for CATSRESGGFEAFF.

The genes are TRBV28 and TRBJ1-5, with 7 bases aligning to TRBD1. Germline CDR1 and CDR2: MDHEN and SYDVKM. V was pared by 1 base and J by 5 bases, with 11 bases of the junction left unmatched. The CDR3 has 17 amino acids. The chain's CDR3 is CASSLLGQPSPYQPQHF. The DNA for the CDR3 is TGTGCCAGCAGTTTATTGGGACAGCCATCTCCCTATCAGCCCCAGCATTTT.

As DNA, the CDR3 is TGCGCCAGCAGACAGGGTTTCACGAACACTGAAGCTTTCTTT. Its protein product is CASRQGFTNTEAFF. The chain couples TRBV5-1 to TRBJ1-1; TRBD1 might be the D (6 bases). Per the germline V gene, CDR1 is SGHRS and CDR2 is YFSETQ. V lost 5 bases to trimming and J lost 1 base, with 12 bases between them. The CDR3 has 14 residues.

J is TRBJ2-1 and V is TRBV7-3; 9 bases are a match to TRBD1. Germline V lookup: CDR1 SGHTA, CDR2 FQGTGA. V lost 5 bases to trimming and J lost 8 bases; unmatched junction nucleotides: 4. This CDR3 has 13 residues. Here the CDR3 DNA reads TGTGCCAGCAGCCCACAGGGGGCCTATGAGCAGTTCTTC. Protein sequence: CASSPQGAYEQFF.

The sample holds one count of this clonotype. The rearrangement links TRBV28 to TRBJ2-1; TRBD1 might be the D (6 bases). Per the germline V gene, CDR1 is MDHEN and CDR2 is SYDVKM. Deletions cut 2 bases from V and 8 bases from J, with 19 bases between. The CDR3 runs to 16 residues. In nucleotides, the CDR3 is TGTGCCAGCAGTTTACCCACTGCCCTAGGGGGTGATGAGCAGTTCTTC. Protein sequence: CASSLPTALGGDEQFF.

This sequence joins TRBV5-6 and TRBJ2-2, with 9 bases lining up with TRBD2. Germline V lookup: CDR1 SGHDT, CDR2 YYEEEE. Trimming cost V 0 bases and J 2 bases; bases outside gene matches: 2. The CDR3 is made up of 16 amino acids. This chain's CDR3 is CASSLEAGGNTGELFF. CDR3 nucleotides: TGTGCCAGCAGCTTGGAAGCGGGAGGCAACACCGGGGAGCTGTTTTTT.

This clonotype turned up a few times. This sequence joins TRBV27 and TRBJ2-7; TRBD1 matches 7 bases. V shed 6 bases and J 1 base; nucleotides not matched to a gene: 6. CDR1 is MNHEY, CDR2 SMNVEV, per germline (reference sequence). The CDR3 consists of 14 residues. The CDR3 DNA reads TGTGCCAGCAGCTTTGGGACAGCATCCTACGAGCAGTACTTC. Translation gives CASSFGTASYEQYF.

This clonotype was found a few times. The V and J genes are TRBV28 and TRBJ2-7; D call uncertain. CDR1 MDHEN and CDR2 SYDVKM come from the germline V gene. CDR3 length equals 11 residues. Trimming stripped 6 bases from V and 7 bases from J, with 10 bases between. The CDR3 DNA is TGTGCCAGCAGCCCAACTACGGAGCAGTACTTC. This translates into CASSPTTEQYF.

J is TRBJ2-7 and V is TRBV29-1; TRBD2 aligns across 8 bases. CDR1 SQVTM and CDR2 ANQGSEA come from the germline V gene. The CDR3 runs to 13 residues. With 4 bases clipped from V and 4 bases from J, the junction kept 6 bases outside the gene matches. The CDR3 DNA reads as TGCAGCGTTGTGCGGGAGGCAGGGTACGAGCAGTACTTC. Translating gives CSVVREAGYEQYF.

This clonotype appeared once. The junction and the germline gene differ at one end; a read error may be behind it. The V and J genes are TRBV30 and TRBJ1-3; the match to TRBD1 covers 10 bases. Germline loops: CDR1 GTSNPN, CDR2 SVGIG (reference sequence). The CDR3 length is 11 residues. The CDR3 loop reads CAWMSPGTGAF. The CDR3 region has the DNA TGTGCCTGGATGTCTCCCGGGACAGGGGCCTTT.

The rearrangement joins TRBV12-3 or TRBV12-4 to TRBJ1-1; D remains unclear. Trimming took off 5 bases at V and 5 bases at J, with 15 bases between the two ends. The length of the CDR3 is 14 residues. The CDR3 sequence: CASSSPRSGTEAFF. The CDR3 nucleotides are TGTGCCAGCAGTAGCCCCCGGAGTGGGACTGAAGCTTTCTTT.

The genes are TRBV27 and TRBJ1-5, with D hard to call. The germline gives CDR1 MNHEY, CDR2 SMNVEV (reference sequence). Trimming cost V 7 bases and J 4 bases, with 11 bases left between them. The CDR3 is 13 residues long. CDR3: CASTFQQNQPQHF. The CDR3 nucleotides read TGTGCCAGCACTTTTCAGCAAAATCAGCCCCAGCATTTT.

The rearrangement uses TRBV27 and TRBJ2-3, with a weak D call TRBD1 (5 bases). This CDR3 comprises 15 residues. Trimming stripped 5 bases from V and 0 bases from J, with 12 bases between. CDR1 and CDR2 from the germline V gene are MNHEY and SMNVEV (reference sequence). The CDR3 loop reads CASSPGWRSTDTQYF. CDR3 sequence (DNA): TGTGCCAGCAGTCCAGGGTGGAGAAGCACAGATACGCAGTATTTT.

This clonotype has just a few counts. This chain joins TRBV27 and TRBJ2-1, with TRBD2 matching 11 bases. This CDR3 has 15 residues. The germline V gene has CDR1 MNHEY and CDR2 SMNVEV (reference sequence). Trimming cost V 4 bases and J 5 bases; bases outside gene matches: 4. DNA of the CDR3: TGTGCCAGCAGTTCCGGGACTAGCGGTAACAATGAGCAGTTCTTC. This codes for CASSSGTSGNNEQFF.

The chain recombines TRBV9 with TRBJ2-5, with D maybe TRBD2 (5 bases). The CDR3 spans 15 residues. Germline CDR1 and CDR2: SGDLS and YYNGEE. The V end was cut by 0 bases, the J end by 5 bases, with 14 bases between. The chain's CDR3 is CASSVDTSPWETQYF. CDR3 sequence (DNA): TGTGCCAGCAGCGTAGACACTAGTCCTTGGGAGACCCAGTACTTC.

The chain combines TRBV9 with TRBJ1-4; D remains unclear. This CDR3 region has 16 residues. CDR1 and CDR2 (germline): SGDLS, YYNGEE. Trimming stripped 3 bases from V and 4 bases from J, with 16 bases between. The DNA of the CDR3 is TGTGCCAGCAGCGCAGCTACGAGACCCTTTAATGAAAAACTGTTTTTT. Protein: CASSAATRPFNEKLFF.

This clonotype was recorded once. This sequence joins TRBV28 and TRBJ2-5; the D is unclear. This CDR3 contains 12 residues. The germline V and J ends were trimmed by 1 base and 4 bases, with 4 bases remaining between them. Germline CDR1 and CDR2: MDHEN and SYDVKM. The DNA for the CDR3 is TGTGCCAGCAGTTTATACCGAGAGACCCAGTACTTC. It is translated as CASSLYRETQYF.

The V and J genes are TRBV29-1 and TRBJ2-7; 9 positions agree with TRBD1. The CDR3 spans 15 residues. V lost 6 bases to trimming and J lost 5 bases; unmatched junction nucleotides: 14. Germline V gives CDR1 SQVTM, CDR2 ANQGSEA. The DNA of the CDR3 is TGCAGCGTCCTCCCGGGGGACAGGGAAGGTAACGAGCAGTACTTC. This sequence encodes CSVLPGDREGNEQYF.

The DNA of the CDR3 is TGTGCCAGCAGTGAATGGTTAGGTACAGGGACCTACGAGCAGTACTTC. The encoded protein is CASSEWLGTGTYEQYF. The chain is built from TRBV2 and TRBJ2-7, with D possibly TRBD1 on 6 matching bases. Germline lookup yields CDR1 SNHLY and CDR2 FYNNEI. The CDR3 runs 16 residues. V lost 2 bases to trimming and J lost 2 bases, with 16 bases between them.

This clonotype occurred once. The gene calls are TRBV30 and TRBJ2-7; D is unresolved. The CDR3 covers 11 residues. Germline V gives CDR1 GTSNPN, CDR2 SVGIG (reference sequence). Trimming took 4 bases from V and 2 from J, leaving 6 bases between them. CDR3 loop: CAWTLAYEQYF. CDR3 sequence (DNA): TGTGCCTGGACCCTAGCCTACGAGCAGTACTTC.

This rearrangement joins TRBV20-1 to TRBJ1-2; D not certain. This CDR3 is 11 amino acids long. Trimming removed 7 bases at V and 4 bases at J, with 10 bases between. The germline V gene encodes CDR1 DFQATT and CDR2 SNEGSKA (reference sequence). The CDR3 reads CSVSKGYGYTF. In DNA form, the CDR3 reads TGCAGTGTCTCGAAGGGCTATGGCTACACCTTC.

The chain links TRBV4-2 to TRBJ2-2; D ambiguous. The CDR3 runs 14 residues. Germline assignment: CDR1 LGHNA and CDR2 YNFKEQ. The V and J ends lost 0 bases and 9 bases respectively, with 11 bases between them. CDR3 loop: CASSQELGSRELFF. For the CDR3, the DNA is TGTGCCAGCAGCCAAGAATTGGGTTCCAGGGAGCTGTTTTTT.

The genes are TRBV28 and TRBJ1-2, with D tentatively TRBD1 (5 bases). V was pared by 5 bases and J by 4 bases, with 20 bases between. The CDR3 has 16 amino acids. Germline assignment: CDR1 MDHEN and CDR2 SYDVKM. CDR3 nucleotide sequence: TGTGCCAGCAGTCCTTCCCCGCAGGGCGGTCGCTATGGCTACACCTTC. This encodes CASSPSPQGGRYGYTF.

The genes are TRBV6-5 and TRBJ2-3; 10 bases are shared with TRBD2. CDR1 is MNHEY, CDR2 SVGAGI, per germline. The trim removed 5 bases at V and 6 bases at J, leaving 8 bases unmatched. The length of the CDR3 is 15 residues. The CDR3 loop is CASSLGLAVWDTQYF. The CDR3 DNA is TGTGCCAGCAGTCTTGGACTAGCGGTGTGGGATACGCAGTATTTT.

This clonotype was detected once. The rearrangement uses TRBV30 and TRBJ2-7; 10 nucleotides align to TRBD2. The length of the CDR3 is 15 residues. CDR1 and CDR2 (germline): GTSNPN, SVGIG (reference sequence). Trimming took 0 bases from V and 4 from J; bases not matched to a gene: 6. CDR3 bases: TGTGCCTGGAGTGTACACAGCGGGAGGGCGTACGAGCAGTACTTC. Encoded protein: CAWSVHSGRAYEQYF. The full variable domain, its missing parts supplied by reference TRBV30 and TRBJ2-7, is SQTIHQWPATLVQPVGSPLSLECTVEGTSNPNLYWYRQAAGRGLQLLFYSVGIGQISSEVPQNLSASRPQDRQFILSSKKLLLSDSGFYLCAWSVHSGRAYEQYFGPGTRLTVT.

The chain joins TRBV7-3 to TRBJ2-1; the D is unclear. V lost 4 bases and J lost 9, with 10 bases in between. Germline V gene sequence: CDR1 SGHTA, CDR2 FQGTGA. This CDR3 contains 12 residues. This CDR3 reads CASSYRSGEQFF. CDR3 in DNA: TGTGCCAGCAGCTACAGATCGGGTGAGCAGTTCTTC.